Listed below are T cell receptor beta chains from one sample, sequenced in a study of cytomegalovirus exposure and HLA in healthy donors. The assay was immunoSEQ multiplex PCR, and TCRdb's table has in-frame clones only and misses some. The table shows 100,000 to 150,000 clones, with about nine tenths occurring only once. Source material: PBMCs. Source of these receptors: a man aged 30-40 years in good health and CMV-seronegative. CDR3s include the opening cysteine and the closing phenylalanine or tryptophan. A D gene is named only where the DNA matches it firmly. For some rows the clone size is stated as once, few or many, or as a class when expanded; others skip it.

clone size	J gene	D gene	V gene	CDR3 protein	CDR3 DNA
-	TRBJ2-7	-	TRBV19	CASSRSEGYEQYF	TGTGCCAGTAGCAGGTCGGAGGGCTACGAGCAGTACTTC
once	TRBJ2-5	-	TRBV19	CASSPRTAEETQYF	TGTGCCAGTAGTCCAAGGACAGCCGAAGAGACCCAGTACTTC
once	TRBJ2-2	TRBD2	TRBV15	CATSQSPGLAGGGTGELFF	TGTGCCACCAGCCAATCCCCCGGACTAGCGGGAGGAGGGACCGGGGAGCTGTTTTTT
few	TRBJ1-4	-	TRBV4-1	CASSFGGEKLFF	TGCGCCAGCAGCTTTGGCGGCGAAAAACTGTTTTTT
-	TRBJ2-7	-	TRBV6-5	CASALLLRSYEQYF	TGTGCCAGCGCGCTTCTGTTGAGGTCCTACGAGCAGTACTTC
-	TRBJ1-2	TRBD1	TRBV7-9	CASSPGTGVGFRTNYGYTF	TGTGCCAGCAGCCCAGGGACAGGGGTGGGGTTTCGGACAAACTATGGCTACACCTTC
-	TRBJ2-3	TRBD1	TRBV27	CASSRGDRVADTQYF	TGTGCCAGCAGCCGGGGGGACAGGGTGGCAGATACGCAGTATTTT
-	TRBJ2-5	-	TRBV7-8	CASSTRQLKETQYF	TGTGCCAGCAGCACCCGACAGCTTAAAGAGACCCAGTACTTC
-	TRBJ2-3	-	TRBV4-1	CASSRQGSSTDTQYF	TGCGCCAGCAGCCGTCAGGGGTCTAGCACAGATACGCAGTATTTT
-	TRBJ1-1	-	TRBV30	CAWNTAGKVGAFF	TGTGCCTGGAACACGGCGGGGAAAGTTGGAGCTTTCTTT
-	TRBJ2-6	TRBD2	TRBV2	CASKGGRASGANVLTF	TGTGCCAGCAAAGGCGGGAGGGCCTCTGGGGCCAACGTCCTGACTTTC
-	TRBJ2-2	-	TRBV9	CASSDGTFGELFF	TGTGCCAGCAGCGACGGGACTTTCGGGGAGCTGTTTTTT
-	TRBJ2-7	-	TRBV7-8	CASSQPELPRGEQYF	TGTGCCAGCAGCCAGCCCGAGTTACCACGGGGGGAGCAGTACTTC
-	TRBJ2-4	TRBD1	TRBV12-5	CASGLTGGENIQYF	TGTGCTAGTGGTTTGACAGGGGGCGAAAACATTCAGTACTTC
-	TRBJ2-7	TRBD1	TRBV10-1	CASSETLRGHPYEQYF	TGCGCCAGCAGTGAGACCCTCAGGGGGCACCCATACGAGCAGTACTTC
-	TRBJ2-1	-	TRBV27	CASSKTLAEEQFF	TGTGCCAGCAGTAAAACCTTAGCGGAGGAGCAGTTCTTC
-	TRBJ2-7	-	TRBV28	CASSPKTRRGYF	TGTGCCAGCAGTCCAAAGACTCGGCGGGGTTACTTC
-	TRBJ2-1	TRBD2	TRBV11-2	CASSPTSGSYNEQFF	TGTGCCAGCAGCCCGACTAGCGGGAGCTACAATGAGCAGTTCTTC
-	TRBJ1-1	-	TRBV15	CATSRDRGLAFF	TGTGCCACCAGCAGAGATCGCGGGTTGGCTTTCTTT
-	TRBJ1-1	-	TRBV25-1	CASSESGRDTEAFF	TGTGCCAGCAGTGAATCAGGGAGGGACACTGAAGCTTTCTTT
few	TRBJ2-7	-	TRBV4-1	CASSQGRFIGYEQYF	TGCGCCAGCAGCCAAGGCAGGTTCATTGGCTACGAGCAGTACTTC
once	TRBJ2-2	TRBD2	TRBV5-4	CASSLTSGRVSGELFF	TGTGCCAGCAGCTTGACTAGCGGGAGAGTGTCAGGGGAGCTGTTTTTT
once	TRBJ1-2	-	TRBV4-1	CASSQDVEHVYGYTF	TGCGCCAGCAGCCAAGATGTGGAGCATGTCTATGGCTACACCTTC
once	TRBJ1-1	-	TRBV7-3	CASSPQGGDTEAFF	TGTGCCAGCAGCCCACAGGGAGGGGACACTGAAGCTTTCTTT
-	TRBJ2-1	-	TRBV10-3	CAIGRLADSYNEQFF	TGTGCCATCGGTCGACTGGCCGACTCCTACAATGAGCAGTTCTTC
-	TRBJ1-5	-	TRBV7-9	CASSLTGRDQPQHF	TGTGCCAGCAGCTTAACGGGGAGGGATCAGCCCCAGCATTTT
-	TRBJ2-2	-	TRBV14	CASSQRRGYTGELFF	TGTGCCAGCAGCCAAAGGCGCGGATACACCGGGGAGCTGTTTTTT
-	TRBJ2-2	-	TRBV5-1	CASVRAVNTGELFF	TGCGCCAGCGTGAGGGCGGTGAACACCGGGGAGCTGTTTTTT
-	TRBJ2-3	-	TRBV7-9	CASSLGGLKTDTQYF	TGTGCCAGCAGCTTAGGGGGGCTAAAGACAGATACGCAGTATTTT
-	TRBJ1-2	-	TRBV7-9	CASSLERRGYTF	TGTGCCAGCAGCTTAGAGCGAAGGGGCTACACCTTC
-	TRBJ1-1	-	TRBV29-1	CSVILGRGNTEAFF	TGCAGCGTTATCCTGGGGCGGGGGAACACTGAAGCTTTCTTT
-	TRBJ1-1	-	TRBV27	CASSSTENTEAFF	TGTGCCAGCAGTTCGACAGAGAACACTGAAGCTTTCTTT
-	TRBJ1-5	TRBD1	TRBV27	CASRPGTVFNQPQHF	TGTGCCAGCAGGCCCGGGACAGTCTTTAATCAGCCCCAGCATTTT